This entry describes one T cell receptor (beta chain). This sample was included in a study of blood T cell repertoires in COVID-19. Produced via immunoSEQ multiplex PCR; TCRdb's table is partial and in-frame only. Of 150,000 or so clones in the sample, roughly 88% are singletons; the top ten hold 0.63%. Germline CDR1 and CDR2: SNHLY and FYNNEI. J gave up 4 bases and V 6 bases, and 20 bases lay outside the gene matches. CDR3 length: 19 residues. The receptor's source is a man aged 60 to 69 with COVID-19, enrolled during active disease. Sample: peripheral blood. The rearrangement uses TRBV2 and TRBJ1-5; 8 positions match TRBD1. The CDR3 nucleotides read TGTGCCAGCAGCGGCCTTCCGACAGGGGACCAGATCCGAAATCAGCCCCAGCATTTT. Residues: CASSGLPTGDQIRNQPQHF.